One and the same sample provided the 9 T cell receptor beta chains below, sequenced in a study of blood T cell repertoires in COVID-19. Profiled with immunoSEQ multiplex PCR; TCRdb holds only in-frame clones, not every one. The profile shows 150,000 to 200,000 clones, approximately 86% of them singletons. Source material: peripheral blood. The receptor set was obtained from a man in his 70s with acute or convalescent COVID-19.

This clone was detected a few times. Other DNA sequences in the same sample also yield this CDR3. V usage is TRBV6-1 and J usage is TRBJ1-2; possible D gene TRBD1, 5 bases. The length of the CDR3 is 14 residues. The germline V gene has CDR1 MNHNS and CDR2 SASEGT. The V gene lost 0 bases and the J gene lost 2 bases, with 7 bases spanning the gap. The CDR3 region is CASSEAQGNYGYTF. The CDR3 DNA sequence: TGTGCCAGCAGTGAAGCGCAGGGAAACTATGGCTACACCTTC.

The chain employs TRBV5-5 and TRBJ1-4; TRBD1 matches at 10 bases. V lost 4 bases and J lost 4; bases outside the gene matches: 4. Germline V gene data show CDR1 as SGHKS and CDR2 as YYEKEE (reference sequence). The CDR3 is made up of 15 amino acids. This CDR3 reads CASSPGTGDNEKLFF. The CDR3 region has the DNA TGTGCCAGCAGCCCGGGGACAGGGGATAATGAAAAACTGTTTTTT.

V usage is TRBV18 and J usage is TRBJ1-5, with 8 bases aligning to TRBD1. The trim removed 3 bases at V and 7 bases at J, leaving 5 bases unmatched. Germline V gene sequence: CDR1 KGHSH, CDR2 LQKENI. CDR3 length: 14 residues. The CDR3 coding sequence is TGTGCCAGCTCACCTGACAGGGGAGTACAGCCCCAGCATTTT. Translation: CASSPDRGVQPQHF.

This clone was found a few times. Other DNA sequences of this sample code for an identical CDR3. The chain employs TRBV20-1 and TRBJ1-2; D ambiguous. Per the germline V gene, CDR1 is DFQATT and CDR2 is SNEGSKA (reference sequence). With 8 bases removed from V and 8 bases from J, the gap between germline ends came to 6 bases. The CDR3 covers 8 residues. The CDR3 region has the DNA TGCAGTCCCCGGGGCTACACCTTC. Translated, it gives CSPRGYTF.

This clone was counted only a few times. V is TRBV6-5 and J is TRBJ2-7, with D tentatively TRBD1 (6 bases). The V end lost 5 bases, the J end lost 3 bases, and 14 bases lay between the germline ends. The CDR3 has 14 residues. The germline V gene has CDR1 MNHEY and CDR2 SVGAGI. CDR3: CASSPPGQHYEQYF. The CDR3 coding sequence is TGTGCCAGCAGTCCGCCCGGACAGCACTACGAGCAGTACTTC.

V usage is TRBV28 and J usage is TRBJ2-7, with a weak D call TRBD2 (7 bases). Deletions cut 3 bases from V and 3 bases from J, with 21 bases between. Germline lookup yields CDR1 MDHEN and CDR2 SYDVKM. The CDR3 runs 17 residues. CDR3 DNA: TGTGCCAGCAGTTTTATGGCCGAAAGGGGGGGCTACTACGAGCAGTACTTC. Its protein product is CASSFMAERGGYYEQYF.

As DNA, the CDR3 is TGTGCCAGCAGCGAAGGAGCCGGGGGACCGAACACCGGGGAGCTGTTTTTT. It codes for CASSEGAGGPNTGELFF. The chain couples TRBV7-2 to TRBJ2-2, with D perhaps TRBD2 (6 bases). Trimming cost V 5 bases and J 0 bases, with 16 bases left between them. The CDR3 has 17 residues. Germline CDR1 and CDR2: SGHTA and FQGNSA. Combining the CDR3 with reference TRBV7-2 and TRBJ2-2 gives the whole variable domain GAGVSQSPSNKVTEKGKDVELRCDPISGHTALYWYRQSLGQGLEFLIYFQGNSAPDKSGLPSDRFSAERTGGSVSTLTIQRTQQEDSAVYLCASSEGAGGPNTGELFFGEGSRLTVL.

This chain joins TRBV5-1 and TRBJ2-5, with TRBD1 matching 8 bases. The CDR3 runs to 12 residues. J gave up 2 bases and V 7 bases, and 1 base lay outside the gene matches. Germline V CDR1 and CDR2: SGHRS, YFSETQ. The CDR3 DNA sequence: TGCGCCAGCGGGACAGGACAAGAGACCCAGTACTTC. Translated: CASGTGQETQYF.

The chain is built from TRBV2 and TRBJ1-6; 8 nucleotides match TRBD1. The CDR3 consists of 14 residues. CDR1 is SNHLY, CDR2 FYNNEI, per germline. V lost 4 bases to trimming and J lost 8 bases; unmatched junction nucleotides: 4. This CDR3 reads CASSGDRPYSPLHF. For the CDR3, the DNA is TGTGCCAGCAGTGGGGACAGGCCCTATTCACCCCTCCACTTT.